Presented here are 10 T cell receptor beta chains from one specimen sequenced in a study of T cells in Graves' hyperthyroidism and ophthalmopathy. TCR beta CDR3 regions were amplified from RNA transcripts. First-round RT-PCR targeting the TCR CDR3 was performed with the HTBI primer set. TCRdb independently ran MiXCR on the multiplex PCR reads; one entry per CDR3 protein. The sample consists of 600,000 to 750,000 distinct CDR3 sequences, approximately 15% of them appearing once. Material for sequencing was blood. Every receptor here comes from a man over 45 with Graves' hyperthyroidism.

In this sample, this clonotype turned up many times. The genes are TRBV9 and TRBJ2-3, with D possibly being TRBD2 (5 bases). The CDR3 runs to 16 residues. With 0 bases removed from V and 0 bases from J, the gap between germline ends came to 11 bases. CDR1 is SGDLS and CDR2 is YYNGEE in the germline V gene. The CDR3 DNA is TGTGCCAGCAGCGTAGGTTGGGAGACCAGCACAGATACGCAGTATTTT. Residues: CASSVGWETSTDTQYF. Using reference TRBV9 and TRBJ2-3 for the parts outside the CDR3, the full variable domain is DSGVTQTPKHLITATGQRVTLRCSPRSGDLSVYWYQQSLDQGLQFLIQYYNGEERAKGNILERFSAQQFPDLHSELNLSSLELGDSALYFCASSVGWETSTDTQYFGPGTRLTVL.

The chain couples TRBV6-2 or TRBV6-3 to TRBJ1-3, with D uncertain. Germline V gene data show CDR1 as MNHEY and CDR2 as SVGEGT. This CDR3 comprises 13 residues. V was clipped by 7 bases and J by 4 bases, with 11 bases between them. CDR3 sequence reads: CASTPFGGNTIYF. The DNA of the CDR3 is TGTGCCAGCACCCCTTTCGGAGGAAACACCATATATTTT.

This clonotype was detected only a few times. J is TRBJ1-5 and V is TRBV11-2; 7 nucleotides align to TRBD1. Trimming took 5 bases from V and 0 from J; bases not matched to a gene: 4. CDR1 is SGHAT, CDR2 FQNNGV, per germline. This CDR3 has 15 residues. CDR3 nucleotides: TGTGCCAGCAGCCCGGGACAGTTTAGCAATCAGCCCCAGCATTTT. Translation: CASSPGQFSNQPQHF.

This clonotype was seen repeatedly, ten times or more. The genes are TRBV24-1 and TRBJ2-1; 7 bases map to TRBD2. Unmatched junction bases numbered 13, after V lost 4 bases and J lost 5 bases. The CDR3 is 17 residues long. The germline CDR1 and CDR2 sequences are KGHDR and SFDVKD. The CDR3 region is CATSDPSGSGLNNEQFF. The DNA for the CDR3 is TGTGCCACCAGTGACCCCTCCGGTAGCGGGCTTAACAATGAGCAGTTCTTC.

This clonotype appeared a few times. This rearrangement joins TRBV19 to TRBJ1-1, with D possibly TRBD1 on 5 matching bases. The CDR3 consists of 15 residues. Germline CDR1 reads LNHDA; CDR2 reads SQIVND (reference sequence). V lost 5 bases to trimming and J lost 1 base, with 14 bases between them. The CDR3 loop is CASSPTRESNTEAFF. CDR3 coding DNA: TGTGCCAGTAGTCCTACCAGGGAGTCGAACACTGAAGCTTTCTTT.

The chain joins TRBV28 to TRBJ1-5; D not resolved. Trimming stripped 7 bases from V and 0 bases from J, with 10 bases between. CDR1 and CDR2 (germline): MDHEN, SYDVKM. This CDR3 comprises 14 residues. For the CDR3, the DNA is TGTGCCAGCACCCAGTACATTAGCAATCAGCCCCAGCATTTT. It yields the protein CASTQYISNQPQHF.

At least ten counts were recorded for this clonotype. This chain uses TRBV3-1 with TRBJ2-7, with D unclear. The CDR3 totals 11 residues. V lost 3 bases and J lost 5, with 5 bases in between. The germline V gene encodes CDR1 LGHDT and CDR2 YNNKEL (reference sequence). This CDR3 reads CASSHWDEQYF. The CDR3 bases are TGTGCCAGCAGCCACTGGGACGAGCAGTACTTC.

The V and J genes are TRBV24-1 and TRBJ2-3; 11 bases match TRBD2. CDR1 and CDR2 (germline): KGHDR, SFDVKD. J was trimmed by 3 bases and V by 4 bases; bases with no gene match: 2. CDR3 length equals 15 residues. The CDR3 region is CATSELAGVTDTQYF. CDR3 sequence (DNA): TGTGCCACCAGTGAACTAGCGGGAGTAACAGATACGCAGTATTTT.

This clonotype was observed at least ten times. In DNA, the CDR3 is TGTGCCCTCAGCCGGGAGGGCCGTAACAATGAGCAGTTCTTC. The encoded protein is CALSREGRNNEQFF. The chain couples TRBV11-2 to TRBJ2-1; 8 bases are a match to TRBD2. CDR1 is SGHAT and CDR2 is FQNNGV in the germline V gene. CDR3 length equals 14 residues. J was trimmed by 5 bases and V by 11 bases; bases with no gene match: 11.

The V gene is TRBV6-1, the J gene TRBJ2-1; TRBD1 aligns across 9 bases. This CDR3 is built from 15 residues. Per germline, CDR1 MNHNS and CDR2 SASEGT. V lost 3 bases and J lost 4; bases outside the gene matches: 4. The DNA of the CDR3 is TGTGCCAGCAGTGACGACAGGGGGATTTACAATGAGCAGTTCTTC. Protein: CASSDDRGIYNEQFF.